This is a list of T cell receptor beta chains from one sample in a study of T cells in tuberculosis. The repertoire was sequenced with immunoSEQ multiplex PCR; TCRdb's copy has only in-frame clones and lacks some. This table has some 25,000 clones, about 95% appearing once. Sequenced sample: PBMCs. The receptors were sampled from a donor aged 5 to 30 with latent tuberculosis or without tuberculosis infection. Both conserved end residues are part of each CDR3. D genes are given only for firm matches. The listing skips clone size in some rows; elsewhere it reads once, few, many or a size class.

clone size: -
D gene: TRBD2
V gene: TRBV7-9
J gene: TRBJ2-5
CDR3 protein: CASSFSGGPQETQYF
CDR3 DNA: TGTGCCAGCAGCTTTAGCGGGGGCCCTCAAGAGACCCAGTACTTC

clone size: -
D gene: TRBD1
V gene: TRBV2
J gene: TRBJ1-6
CDR3 protein: CASSEGALRNSPLHF
CDR3 DNA: TGTGCCAGCTCTGAGGGGGCGCTCCGGAATTCACCCCTCCACTTT

clone size: -
D gene: -
V gene: TRBV28
J gene: TRBJ1-2
CDR3 protein: CASSLSPGFGYTF
CDR3 DNA: TGTGCCAGCAGTTTATCGCCAGGGTTCGGCTACACCTTC

clone size: -
D gene: -
V gene: TRBV2
J gene: TRBJ2-1
CDR3 protein: CASSPNPGPPWDEQFF
CDR3 DNA: TGTGCCAGCAGTCCTAACCCGGGTCCCCCGTGGGATGAGCAGTTCTTC

clone size: -
D gene: -
V gene: TRBV28
J gene: TRBJ1-3
CDR3 protein: CASSFETSSGNTIYF
CDR3 DNA: TGTGCCAGCAGTTTTGAGACTTCCTCTGGAAACACCATATATTTT

clone size: -
D gene: TRBD2
V gene: TRBV7-3
J gene: TRBJ2-1
CDR3 protein: CASSPDATSGGAKEQFF
CDR3 DNA: TGTGCCAGCAGCCCGGACGCGACTAGCGGGGGGGCAAAAGAGCAGTTCTTC

clone size: -
D gene: TRBD1
V gene: TRBV29-1
J gene: TRBJ1-1
CDR3 protein: CSVGHPGGSEAFF
CDR3 DNA: TGCAGCGTCGGCCATCCAGGGGGATCTGAAGCTTTCTTT

clone size: once
D gene: -
V gene: TRBV5-1
J gene: TRBJ1-4
CDR3 protein: CASSFGSGLTNEKLFF
CDR3 DNA: TGCGCCAGCAGCTTTGGGTCAGGGTTGACTAATGAAAAACTGTTTTTT

clone size: -
D gene: -
V gene: TRBV18
J gene: TRBJ2-4
CDR3 protein: CASSPLGLAKNIQYF
CDR3 DNA: TGTGCCAGCTCACCATTGGGGCTAGCCAAAAACATTCAGTACTTC

clone size: -
D gene: TRBD1
V gene: TRBV29-1
J gene: TRBJ1-1
CDR3 protein: CSVERRQGLDTEAFF
CDR3 DNA: TGCAGCGTTGAAAGGAGACAGGGGCTTGACACTGAAGCTTTCTTT

clone size: -
D gene: -
V gene: TRBV29-1
J gene: TRBJ1-4
CDR3 protein: CSVTSTPTNEKLFF
CDR3 DNA: TGCAGCGTCACCTCGACACCAACTAATGAAAAACTGTTTTTT

clone size: -
D gene: TRBD2
V gene: TRBV2
J gene: TRBJ2-5
CDR3 protein: CASRAAGTSSGAQYF
CDR3 DNA: TGTGCCAGCAGGGCGGCCGGGACTAGCTCCGGGGCCCAGTACTTC

clone size: -
D gene: -
V gene: TRBV29-1
J gene: TRBJ1-1
CDR3 protein: CSVGSAMNTEAFF
CDR3 DNA: TGCAGCGTTGGTTCTGCTATGAACACTGAAGCTTTCTTT

clone size: once
D gene: -
V gene: TRBV15
J gene: TRBJ1-2
CDR3 protein: CATSRTTIGGYTF
CDR3 DNA: TGTGCCACCAGCAGGACGACAATCGGCGGCTACACCTTC

clone size: -
D gene: TRBD1
V gene: TRBV5-1
J gene: TRBJ2-3
CDR3 protein: CASSLAALTGQPDTQYF
CDR3 DNA: TGCGCCAGCAGCTTGGCCGCCTTGACAGGGCAACCGGATACGCAGTATTTT

clone size: -
D gene: TRBD2
V gene: TRBV4-1
J gene: TRBJ2-2
CDR3 protein: CASSYSGGTNTGELFF
CDR3 DNA: TGCGCCAGCAGCTATAGCGGGGGGACGAACACCGGGGAGCTGTTTTTT

clone size: -
D gene: -
V gene: TRBV9
J gene: TRBJ2-1
CDR3 protein: CASSPGSEQFF
CDR3 DNA: TGTGCCAGCAGCCCTGGGAGTGAGCAGTTCTTC

clone size: -
D gene: -
V gene: TRBV25-1
J gene: TRBJ2-1
CDR3 protein: CASSSAASSYNEQFF
CDR3 DNA: TGTGCCAGCAGCTCAGCGGCGAGCTCCTACAATGAGCAGTTCTTC

clone size: -
D gene: -
V gene: TRBV7-9
J gene: TRBJ1-2
CDR3 protein: CASSSPPVSGYTF
CDR3 DNA: TGTGCCAGCAGTTCACCTCCCGTCAGTGGCTACACCTTC

clone size: -
D gene: -
V gene: TRBV7-7
J gene: TRBJ2-1
CDR3 protein: CASSLRGGDNEQFF
CDR3 DNA: TGTGCCAGCAGCTTGAGGGGGGGGGACAATGAGCAGTTCTTC

clone size: -
D gene: TRBD1
V gene: TRBV10-3
J gene: TRBJ2-1
CDR3 protein: CAITYDRDNEQFF
CDR3 DNA: TGTGCCATCACCTATGACAGGGACAATGAGCAGTTCTTC

clone size: -
D gene: -
V gene: TRBV5-1
J gene: TRBJ2-1
CDR3 protein: CASSIPSSANEQFF
CDR3 DNA: TGCGCCAGCAGCATACCCTCTAGCGCCAATGAGCAGTTCTTC

clone size: -
D gene: -
V gene: TRBV11-2
J gene: TRBJ2-2
CDR3 protein: CASSLVIVRAGELFF
CDR3 DNA: TGTGCCAGCAGCTTAGTAATCGTGAGGGCCGGGGAGCTGTTTTTT

clone size: -
D gene: -
V gene: TRBV5-4
J gene: TRBJ2-3
CDR3 protein: CASSLGGDGTDTQYF
CDR3 DNA: TGTGCCAGCAGCTTGGGGGGGGACGGCACAGATACGCAGTATTTT

clone size: -
D gene: TRBD2
V gene: TRBV5-4
J gene: TRBJ2-5
CDR3 protein: CASSPPGLGAETQYF
CDR3 DNA: TGTGCCAGCAGCCCCCCGGGACTAGGGGCGGAGACCCAGTACTTC

clone size: -
D gene: -
V gene: TRBV19
J gene: TRBJ2-3
CDR3 protein: CASSERGTDTQYF
CDR3 DNA: TGTGCCAGTAGTGAGAGGGGCACAGATACGCAGTATTTT

clone size: -
D gene: -
V gene: TRBV11-2
J gene: TRBJ1-6
CDR3 protein: CASSLERLNNSPLHF
CDR3 DNA: TGTGCCAGCAGCTTAGAGCGGTTAAATAATTCACCCCTCCACTTT

clone size: -
D gene: -
V gene: TRBV19
J gene: TRBJ1-1
CDR3 protein: CASRGERAFF
CDR3 DNA: TGTGCCAGCCGTGGGGAGAGAGCTTTCTTT

clone size: -
D gene: -
V gene: TRBV12-5
J gene: TRBJ2-1
CDR3 protein: CASGSSQTAYNEQFF
CDR3 DNA: TGTGCTAGTGGTTCCTCACAGACAGCTTACAATGAGCAGTTCTTC

clone size: -
D gene: -
V gene: TRBV5-8
J gene: TRBJ2-5
CDR3 protein: CASSFRIRRRQETQYF
CDR3 DNA: TGTGCCAGCAGCTTCCGGATAAGAAGGAGACAAGAGACCCAGTACTTC

clone size: once
D gene: -
V gene: TRBV30
J gene: TRBJ2-5
CDR3 protein: CALEPVQETQYF
CDR3 DNA: TGTGCCTTAGAGCCCGTACAAGAGACCCAGTACTTC

clone size: -
D gene: -
V gene: TRBV19
J gene: TRBJ1-2
CDR3 protein: CASSIGLPGDGYTF
CDR3 DNA: TGTGCCAGTAGTATTGGCTTACCGGGGGATGGCTACACCTTC

clone size: -
D gene: -
V gene: TRBV11-2
J gene: TRBJ2-3
CDR3 protein: CASLGRDGPDTQYF
CDR3 DNA: TGTGCCAGCCTCGGGCGGGACGGGCCAGATACGCAGTATTTT

clone size: -
D gene: TRBD1
V gene: TRBV9
J gene: TRBJ1-2
CDR3 protein: CASSGRTGQGGNYGYTF
CDR3 DNA: TGTGCCAGCAGCGGCCGGACGGGACAGGGTGGTAACTATGGCTACACCTTC

clone size: once
D gene: TRBD1
V gene: TRBV6-1
J gene: TRBJ2-7
CDR3 protein: CATLGDRTYEQYF
CDR3 DNA: TGTGCCACCCTGGGGGACAGAACGTACGAGCAGTACTTC

clone size: -
D gene: TRBD2
V gene: TRBV29-1
J gene: TRBJ2-1
CDR3 protein: CSAPSGGASYEQFF
CDR3 DNA: TGCAGCGCTCCTAGCGGGGGGGCCTCCTATGAGCAGTTCTTC

clone size: -
D gene: TRBD2
V gene: TRBV7-8
J gene: TRBJ2-7
CDR3 protein: CASSLVPGGEF
CDR3 DNA: TGTGCCAGCAGCTTAGTCCCGGGAGGAGAGTTC

clone size: -
D gene: -
V gene: TRBV5-1
J gene: TRBJ2-5
CDR3 protein: CASSTGQQETQYF
CDR3 DNA: TGCGCCAGCAGCACCGGACAGCAAGAGACCCAGTACTTC

clone size: -
D gene: -
V gene: TRBV6-1
J gene: TRBJ1-5
CDR3 protein: CASTSRTNQPQHF
CDR3 DNA: TGTGCCAGCACGTCCAGAACGAATCAGCCCCAGCATTTT

clone size: -
D gene: -
V gene: TRBV30
J gene: TRBJ1-1
CDR3 protein: CAWIVRRDTEAFF
CDR3 DNA: TGTGCCTGGATTGTCCGCCGAGACACTGAAGCTTTCTTT

clone size: -
D gene: -
V gene: TRBV28
J gene: TRBJ2-7
CDR3 protein: CASGTSGGPAYEQYF
CDR3 DNA: TGTGCCAGCGGAACTTCCGGGGGGCCGGCCTACGAGCAGTACTTC

clone size: once
D gene: TRBD2
V gene: TRBV10-3
J gene: TRBJ2-3
CDR3 protein: CAISPVERGTDTQYF
CDR3 DNA: TGTGCCATCAGTCCAGTAGAGCGGGGGACAGATACGCAGTATTTT

clone size: -
D gene: TRBD1
V gene: TRBV6-1
J gene: TRBJ2-5
CDR3 protein: CASSEFGQGSETQYF
CDR3 DNA: TGTGCCAGCAGTGAATTTGGACAGGGGTCGGAGACCCAGTACTTC

clone size: -
D gene: -
V gene: TRBV18
J gene: TRBJ2-3
CDR3 protein: CASSQKLSDTQYF
CDR3 DNA: TGTGCCAGCTCTCAGAAACTATCGGATACGCAGTATTTT

clone size: -
D gene: TRBD1
V gene: TRBV29-1
J gene: TRBJ1-2
CDR3 protein: CSVAPLGQGGRGYTF
CDR3 DNA: TGCAGCGTTGCTCCCCTTGGACAGGGAGGAAGGGGCTACACCTTC

clone size: -
D gene: -
V gene: TRBV2
J gene: TRBJ1-5
CDR3 protein: CARGGRDSNQPQHF
CDR3 DNA: TGTGCCAGGGGTGGGCGGGATAGCAATCAGCCCCAGCATTTT

clone size: once
D gene: -
V gene: TRBV7-9
J gene: TRBJ2-4
CDR3 protein: CASSSGWAKNIQYF
CDR3 DNA: TGTGCCAGCAGTTCAGGGTGGGCCAAAAACATTCAGTACTTC

clone size: -
D gene: -
V gene: TRBV6-6
J gene: TRBJ2-6
CDR3 protein: CASRREGPSGANVLTF
CDR3 DNA: TGTGCCAGCCGTCGGGAAGGGCCATCCGGGGCCAACGTCCTGACTTTC

clone size: -
D gene: -
V gene: TRBV5-4
J gene: TRBJ1-4
CDR3 protein: CASSHGDNRANEKLFF
CDR3 DNA: TGTGCCAGCAGCCACGGGGACAACAGGGCTAATGAAAAACTGTTTTTT

clone size: -
D gene: -
V gene: TRBV30
J gene: TRBJ1-1
CDR3 protein: CAWSDFRARTTEAFF
CDR3 DNA: TGTGCCTGGAGTGACTTCAGGGCGAGAACCACTGAAGCTTTCTTT